This T cell receptor beta chain came from a study of shared clonotypes between healthy human individuals. Looking at the study overall: The people who gave samples were a couple of women and a few men aged 18 to 49. Whole-study findings and limits: Rarefaction showed sorted-subset sequencing was incomplete despite large depth. What naive subsets generally showed was a larger estimated richness than memory subsets showed.

Repertoires were generated with immunoSEQ multiplex PCR, while TCRdb's copy carries only in-frame clones and drops some. In the table there are 1 million to 1.3 million clones, around 78% of which are singletons. As to this clone: Antigen unknown. A much larger clone differs by one base, so this may be a read error.

Germline assignment: CDR1 SGHDT and CDR2 YYEEEE. The CDR3 extends over 13 amino acids. The receptor's source is a man between 18 and 29 years old in good health. Some clones in this sample may be carry-over from other donors' samples. What was sequenced was memory CD4+ T cells from PBMCs. Documented subset: CD45RA-negative fraction. The chain recombines TRBV5-6 with TRBJ2-2; tentatively, D is TRBD1 or TRBD2 (5 bases each). Here the CDR3 reads CASRGRRTGELLF. CDR3 coding DNA: TGTGCCAGCAGGGGGCGTCGGACCGGGGAGCTGCTTTTT.